This TCR beta chain was identified in a study of T cell responses to AZD1222 COVID-19 vaccine. The table came from immunoSEQ multiplex PCR; TCRdb's copy has only in-frame clones and leaves some out. This table holds approximately 100,000 clones, around 83% found once. Germline loops: CDR1 MDHEN, CDR2 SYDVKM. CDR3 size: 11 residues. Trimming removed 8 bases from V and 14 bases from J, with 16 bases in between. This TCR was recovered from an adult in good health. Here the sequenced sample was peripheral blood, taken on day 0 of AZD1222 vaccination. The chain carries TRBV28 and TRBJ1-5; D is unclear. CDR3 DNA sequence: TGTGCCAGCGGTACCTCCCGGACCAAGCATTTT. Its translation: CASGTSRTKHF.